This paragraph covers one T cell receptor (beta chain) sequence. As handled by the study authors: Counts of nucleated cells, estimated from reference gene primer amplification, were obtained. The repertoire was sequenced with immunoSEQ multiplex PCR; TCRdb's copy has only in-frame clones and lacks some. The V and J calls and clone size are taken from that table; D and trimming were inferred from the DNA. In the table there are about 330,000 clones, around 87% of which are singletons. The data were obtained in a study of blood T cell repertoires in COVID-19. The wider study: The United States, Italy and Spain supplied acute and convalescent COVID-19 samples. The analysed material was cDNA or gDNA that came from T cells, B-cell-depleted T cells, or PBMCs.

Unmatched junction bases numbered 7, after V lost 0 bases and J lost 10 bases. The germline CDR1 and CDR2 sequences are SGHVS and FQNEAQ. The CDR3 has 15 residues. The chain combines TRBV7-8 with TRBJ1-1; 11 bases match TRBD1. The TCR was taken from a woman in her 50s with active or convalescent COVID-19. Material for sequencing was peripheral blood. The CDR3 protein is CASSLARGQGVSAFF. CDR3 DNA: TGTGCCAGCAGCTTAGCGAGGGGACAGGGGGTCTCAGCTTTCTTT.